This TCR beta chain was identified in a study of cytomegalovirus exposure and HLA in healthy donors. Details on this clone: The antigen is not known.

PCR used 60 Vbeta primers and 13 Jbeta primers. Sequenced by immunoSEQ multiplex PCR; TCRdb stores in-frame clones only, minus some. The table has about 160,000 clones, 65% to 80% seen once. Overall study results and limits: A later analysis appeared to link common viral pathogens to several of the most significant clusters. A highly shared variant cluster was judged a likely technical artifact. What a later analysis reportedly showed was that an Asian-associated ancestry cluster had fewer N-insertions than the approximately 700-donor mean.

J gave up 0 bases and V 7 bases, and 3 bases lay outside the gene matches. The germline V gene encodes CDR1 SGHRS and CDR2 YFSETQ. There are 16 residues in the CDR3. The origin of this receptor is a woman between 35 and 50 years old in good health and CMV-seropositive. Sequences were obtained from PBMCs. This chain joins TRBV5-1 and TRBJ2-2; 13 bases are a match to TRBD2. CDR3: CASAGTSGTNTGELFF. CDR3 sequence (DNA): TGCGCCAGCGCGGGGACTAGCGGGACGAACACCGGGGAGCTGTTTTTT.